The entry below gives a single T cell receptor beta chain sequence along with its context. This clone was observed a few times. This clone's antigen is unknown. No quality values exist for individual bases; no much larger clone is one base distant. Peripheral blood and lesional scalp punch biopsies were obtained from patients with alopecia areata. PBMCs were isolated by density centrifugation and stained for CD3, CD4 and CD8, and CD4+ and CD8+ T cells were sorted on a FACSAria. CDR1 and CDR2 are read off the germline V gene as SQVTM and ANQGSEA. The CDR3, cysteine through phenylalanine, is 13 amino acids long. Only CDR3 DNA remains: 39 bases, in frame from the first base. V is cut by 3 bases and J by 6 bases, and the space between the germline ends is 15 bases. This record comes from a study of CD8+ T cells in alopecia areata (dated 2018 in TCRdb). Concerning the study at large: The treated patients, all with moderate-to-severe alopecia areata, were enrolled in an open-label pilot trial of oral tofacitinib given at 5 to 10 mg twice daily. Patients stayed on tofacitinib for 6 to 18 months and then had 6 months of follow-up off drug so that delayed response and recurrence could be assessed. The study used high-throughput TCRbeta sequencing to examine T cell clonal expansion in alopecia areata, in both the C3H/HeJ mouse model and human patients. In humans, TCRbeta sequencing was performed on scalp tissue and on sorted CD4+ and CD8+ peripheral blood T cells from healthy controls and from patients with patchy or totalis/universalis alopecia areata. Patients on tofacitinib were biopsied at baseline and after 4 and 24 weeks of treatment, and several of the patients also had a later scalp biopsy. Clonality in the scalp was compared among normal scalp (n=4), patchy alopecia areata scalp (n=8), and alopecia totalis/universalis scalp (n=8). RNA was obtained with the PAXgene miRNA kit for fixed scalp, the miRNeasy kit for PBMCs, and the RNeasy kit for mouse skin. TCRbeta CDR3 regions were amplified by immunoSEQ multiplex PCR with 35 Vbeta forward and 13 Jbeta reverse primers.

The library was produced with the immunoSEQ multiplex PCR assay. RNA was extracted from all samples and reverse transcribed into cDNA, which served as template for TCR sequencing. First-strand cDNA was synthesized using SuperScript III with a 2:1 mix of oligo-dT and random hexamers. Amplification bias was assessed with a synthetic immune receptor repertoire, and residual bias was removed computationally. The authors processed their data as follows. Raw reads were preprocessed for error removal, and CDR3 was defined according to IMGT conventions as running from the conserved cysteine to phenylalanine. To get clonality, Shannon entropy was normalized by log2 of the number of productive unique TCRs and the result was subtracted from 1. Scalp TCRbeta sequences were cross-referenced with sorted blood CD4 and CD8 repertoires so that the CD4 or CD8 identity of scalp clones could be inferred. Not all clones reach the TCRdb copy of this immuneACCESS table, which keeps in-frame sequences only. Checked studies attribute under half of the gap to unresolved V genes and leave the rest unexplained. The DNA gave D and trimming, while V, J and clone size come from that table. The sample data list fewer than 100,000 clones, and roughly two fifths of these were observed just once. Approximately 0.79% of the sample lies in the top ten.

What the work shows at the level of the full study, not this receptor alone: Unlike mouse skin, which is dominated by gammadelta T cells, normal human skin has resident alphabeta T cells that are also sequenced, and this complicates analysis of the scalp TCR repertoire. TCR sequences shared between patients were less clear than in mice, possibly partly because of HLA diversity in the patient population. Higher clonality and more expanded CD8+ clones were observed in lesional scalp than in normal scalp, particularly in alopecia totalis/universalis, a finding suggestive of antigenic drive.

This receptor was taken from a human donor with alopecia areata. The sample consisted of CD4+ T cells sorted from blood. The chain employs TRBV29-1 and TRBJ2-7; tentative D gene TRBD1, with 5 bases matching. The CDR3 reads as follows: CSVDRQGGAEQYF. The DNA is TGCAGCGTTGATCGCCAGGGTGGGGCCGAGCAGTACTTC.